The entry below describes one TCR beta chain. These data belong to a study of control samples from healthy donors and cancer patients. Generated by immunoSEQ multiplex PCR, the TCRdb table keeps only in-frame clones and is missing some. Of some 160,000 clones listed, approximately 94% are singletons. The sample was blood. The sequence was collected from a woman between 40 and 55 years old in good health.

The CDR3 DNA reads as TGTGCCAGCAGTTTATGGGGGCACGGGGGCTACACCTTC. Protein sequence: CASSLWGHGGYTF. This sequence joins TRBV12-3 or TRBV12-4 and TRBJ1-2; D perhaps matches TRBD1 (6 bases). The CDR3 runs 13 residues. V dropped 2 bases and J dropped 8 bases, with 12 bases sitting between them.